What follows is one T cell receptor (beta chain) and its context. The antigen is unknown. The data originate from a study of post-analysis software for immune sequencing data. Study outcomes and limitations: Patients showed TRBV5-6, TRBV5-1 and TRBV20-1 among a handful of TRBV segments more frequent than in controls.

CDR3 size: 13 residues. CDR1 is MNHEY and CDR2 is SMNVEV in the germline V gene (reference sequence). V was trimmed by 2 bases and J by 4 bases, leaving 8 bases between them. Researchers reported that TCR beta cDNA libraries carried unique molecular identifiers. TCRdb used MiXCR to reprocess the PCR reads, holding one entry per CDR3 protein. This sample carries fewer than 900,000 distinct CDR3 sequences, around 45% of them seen once, and the ten largest clones take approximately 4.4%. This chain uses TRBV27 with TRBJ1-2; D might be TRBD1 (5 bases). The sequenced sample consisted of blood. This clonotype originated in a girl between 5 and 17 years old with multiple sclerosis. The CDR3 coding sequence is TGTGCCAGCAGTTTAAAGGGGATCTATGGCTACACCTTC. Its translation: CASSLKGIYGYTF.